Shown below are 6 T cell receptor beta chains from a single sample sequenced in a study of T-cell reconstitution after alpha-beta-depleted transplantation in children. It was with unique molecular identifiers that the TCRbeta library was prepared. TCRdb processed the PCR reads anew with MiXCR; each CDR3 protein has one entry. The top ten hold around 6.2% of the sample, which has over 200,000 distinct CDR3 sequences, 8.5% to 10% seen once. Sequencing used PBMCs from the stem cell graft donor, obtained from the stem cell graft. These receptor sequences come from a human donor who donated a stem cell graft to a child with acute lymphoblastic leukemia.

The chain is built from TRBV7-8 and TRBJ2-1; 10 bases map to TRBD1. With V trimmed by 3 bases and J by 8 bases, 7 bases remained unmatched. The CDR3 length is 15 residues. From germline, CDR1 is SGHVS and CDR2 FQNEAQ. CDR3 sequence: CASSFASDRGHEQFF. CDR3 nucleotide sequence: TGTGCCAGCAGCTTCGCCTCAGACAGGGGGCATGAGCAGTTCTTC.

In its sample, this clonotype was seen many times. The chain has TRBV12-3 or TRBV12-4 and TRBJ2-3; D call uncertain. The CDR3 sequence is 11 residues long. Trimming pared 8 bases from V and 2 bases from J, leaving 5 bases between. CDR3 nucleotides: TGTGCCAGCCGTGCCACAGATACGCAGTATTTT. It codes for CASRATDTQYF.

In this sample, this clonotype turned up many times. The chain combines TRBV5-6 with TRBJ1-2; TRBD1 matches at 9 bases. CDR3 size: 16 residues. V shed 0 bases, J shed 2 bases, and the junction held 5 bases outside the gene matches. Per the germline V gene, CDR1 is SGHDT and CDR2 is YYEEEE. The CDR3 nucleotides read TGTGCCAGCAGCTTGGGGGGACAGGGCGAAAACTATGGCTACACCTTC. Translation gives CASSLGGQGENYGYTF. The whole variable domain, filled in from reference TRBV5-6 and TRBJ1-2, reads DAGVTQSPTHLIKTRGQQVTLRCSPKSGHDTVSWYQQALGQGPQFIFQYYEEEERQRGNFPDRFSGHQFPNYSSELNVNALLLGDSALYLCASSLGGQGENYGYTFGSGTRLTVV.

This clonotype was recorded at least ten times. The chain carries TRBV24-1 and TRBJ1-2; D is uncertain. Trimming cost V 4 bases and J 6 bases, with 17 bases left between them. CDR3 length: 15 amino acids. Germline CDR1 is KGHDR and CDR2 is SFDVKD. The CDR3 coding sequence is TGTGCCACCAGTGAATCCGACCCCTCGCGTGATGGCTACACCTTC. Its translation: CATSESDPSRDGYTF.

The chain carries TRBV3-1 and TRBJ2-7, with 8 bases lining up with TRBD1. Germline values: CDR1 LGHDT, CDR2 YNNKEL (reference sequence). This CDR3 comprises 16 residues. V shed 0 bases and J 4 bases; nucleotides not matched to a gene: 8. Here the CDR3 reads CASSQDFGQGGYEQYF. The CDR3, as DNA: TGTGCCAGCAGCCAAGATTTCGGACAGGGCGGTTACGAGCAGTACTTC.

This clonotype occurred a few times. The V gene is TRBV6-2 or TRBV6-3, the J gene TRBJ2-7, with 7 bases aligning to TRBD1. The germline CDR1 and CDR2 sequences are MNHEY and SVGEGT. The CDR3 covers 17 residues. Unmatched junction bases numbered 13, after V lost 2 bases and J lost 3 bases. The CDR3 region is CASSYALNRDRNYEQYF. CDR3 coding DNA: TGTGCCAGCAGTTACGCATTAAACCGGGACAGAAACTACGAGCAGTACTTC.